This is a list of T cell receptor beta chains from one sample in a study of T cell responses to AZD1222 COVID-19 vaccine. The table came from immunoSEQ multiplex PCR; TCRdb's copy has only in-frame clones and leaves some out. The table includes about 140,000 clones, roughly 90% detected once. The material sequenced was peripheral blood, taken on day 0 of AZD1222 vaccination. The receptors here all came from an adult in good health. Each CDR3 is given with its conserved first and last residue.

v_call	j_call	cdr3_aa
TRBV6-6	TRBJ1-6	CASRRITGVGSPLHF
TRBV6-4	TRBJ1-5	CASSSNSNQPQHF
TRBV5-5	TRBJ1-5	CASSLDSYSNQPQHF
TRBV9	TRBJ2-1	CASSVGTDNEQFF
TRBV3-1/TRBV3-2	TRBJ2-2	CASSQESGTLNTGELFF
TRBV5-5	TRBJ1-4	CASSPGGNEKLFF
TRBV27	TRBJ2-1	CASSLRTSGRGNEQFF
TRBV19	TRBJ2-5	CASSIGLRDPQYF
TRBV28	TRBJ1-5	CASSPLLGDSNQPQHF
TRBV7-2	TRBJ2-4	CASSLSSGGAENIQYF
TRBV7-2	TRBJ1-1	CASSSGLRTEAFF
TRBV9	TRBJ2-5	CASSGGLAQETQYF
TRBV4-2	TRBJ2-3	CASSPRTSGRYSDTQYF
TRBV6-5	TRBJ1-1	CASSYGRVTEAFF
TRBV19	TRBJ1-1	CASSNNRGGSTEAFF
TRBV9	TRBJ1-4	CASSAPGRTRNEKLFF
TRBV28	TRBJ2-1	CASSSRDRVGNEQFF
TRBV27	TRBJ2-2	CASSSRGSPITGELFF
TRBV3-1/TRBV3-2	TRBJ1-1	CASIPKGSTEAFF
TRBV19	TRBJ2-3	CASSTGTGADTQYF
TRBV2	TRBJ1-6	CASSETPPGVSPLHF
TRBV20-1	TRBJ2-5	CSASGGGGQETQYF
TRBV6-5	TRBJ1-2	CASSYPGRGYTF
TRBV28	TRBJ1-1	CASSPRKGWYAEAFF
TRBV7-6	TRBJ2-1	CASSPASSGGFNEQFF
TRBV7-3	TRBJ2-7	CASSLPAGQGGGEQYF
TRBV6-1	TRBJ1-5	CATSTGAQPQHF
TRBV30	TRBJ2-5	CAWMGQGAGETQYF
TRBV5-1	TRBJ2-5	CASSTGVGGEETQYF
TRBV7-8	TRBJ1-3	CASSFGRQGGNTIYF
TRBV6-1	TRBJ1-2	CASSEPKPDGYTF
TRBV25-1	TRBJ1-3	CASSEWGGNTIYF
TRBV19	TRBJ1-1	CASSILGRKNTEAFF
TRBV7-9	TRBJ1-2	CASSLDGGRGTNYGYTF
TRBV7-2	TRBJ1-6	CASSLGPSYNSPLHF
TRBV6-2/TRBV6-3	TRBJ2-7	CASSYQYRVFAYEQYF
TRBV2	TRBJ1-5	CASSEISDRGGQPQHF
TRBV19	TRBJ2-7	CASSIPSGVMQYF
TRBV12-5	TRBJ2-6	CASGLEPAGANVLTF
TRBV5-1	TRBJ2-7	CASSLAGGIDEQYF
TRBV3-1/TRBV3-2	TRBJ1-1	CASTQGRNTEAFF
TRBV7-9	TRBJ1-6	CASSLLTGTGDSPLHF
TRBV27	TRBJ2-1	CASSISSPREGRNEQFF